This TCR beta chain stems from a study of T-cell memory formation after mild COVID-19. Study-level results: Cross-reactive memory appears to have joined, as suggested by some responding clones showing up in pre-infection memory.

The germline V and J ends were trimmed by 7 bases and 1 base, with 16 bases remaining between them. The CDR3 spans 16 residues. CDR1 and CDR2 from the germline V gene are MNHEY and SMNVEV (reference sequence). TCRdb used MiXCR to reprocess the 5' RACE reads, holding one entry per CDR3 protein. The sample has about 160,000 distinct CDR3 sequences, around a third seen once; the top ten hold around 12%. As regards this clonotype: The antigen is not known.

The receptor's source is an adult woman who had mild COVID-19 (a few samples of this study predate the infection). Cell type and time point are not known. The sample consisted of PBMCs or a T cell subset sorted from them (not recorded which). The rearrangement uses TRBV27 and TRBJ2-2; TRBD1 might be the D (6 bases). CDR3 nucleotides: TGTGCCAGCATAGGTCGTAGGACAGAGAACACCGGGGAGCTGTTTTTT. Translated, it gives CASIGRRTENTGELFF.